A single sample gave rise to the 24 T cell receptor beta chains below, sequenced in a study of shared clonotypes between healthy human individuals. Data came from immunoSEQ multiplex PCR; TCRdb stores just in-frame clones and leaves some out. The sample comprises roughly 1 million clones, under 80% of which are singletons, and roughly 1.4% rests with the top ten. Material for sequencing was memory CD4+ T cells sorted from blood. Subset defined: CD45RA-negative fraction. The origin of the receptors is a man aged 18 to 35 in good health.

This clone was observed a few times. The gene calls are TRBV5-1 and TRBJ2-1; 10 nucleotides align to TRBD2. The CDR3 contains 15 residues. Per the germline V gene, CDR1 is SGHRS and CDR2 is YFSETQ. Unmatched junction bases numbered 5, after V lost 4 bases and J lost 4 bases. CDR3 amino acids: CASSTGLAEYNEQFF. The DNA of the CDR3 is TGCGCCAGCAGCACCGGACTAGCGGAGTACAATGAGCAGTTCTTC.

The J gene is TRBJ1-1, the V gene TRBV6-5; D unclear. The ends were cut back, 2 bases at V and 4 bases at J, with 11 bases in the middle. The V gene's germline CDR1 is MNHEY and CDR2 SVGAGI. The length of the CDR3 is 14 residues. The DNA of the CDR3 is TGTGCCAGCAGTTACGATCTGGCGGGCACTGAAGCTTTCTTT. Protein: CASSYDLAGTEAFF.

The CDR3 region is CASRGQVGSYNSPLHF. For the CDR3, the DNA is TGTGCCAGCAGGGGACAGGTCGGCTCCTATAATTCACCCCTCCACTTT. The gene calls are TRBV2 and TRBJ1-6; 8 bases agree with TRBD1. Germline CDR1 reads SNHLY; CDR2 reads FYNNEI. V lost 6 bases and J lost 0; bases outside the gene matches: 4. The CDR3 is made up of 16 amino acids. The whole variable domain, filled in from reference TRBV2 and TRBJ1-6, reads EPEVTQTPSHQVTQMGQEVILRCVPISNHLYFYWYRQILGQKVEFLVSFYNNEISEKSEIFDDQFSVERPDGSNFTLKIRSTKLEDSAMYFCASRGQVGSYNSPLHFGNGTRLTVT.

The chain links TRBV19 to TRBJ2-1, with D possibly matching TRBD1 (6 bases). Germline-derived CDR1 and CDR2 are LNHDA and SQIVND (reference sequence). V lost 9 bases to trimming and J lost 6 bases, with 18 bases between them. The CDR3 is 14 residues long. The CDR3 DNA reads TGTGCCAGCGTCGGGCATACAGGGAGCAATGAGCAGTTCTTC. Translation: CASVGHTGSNEQFF.

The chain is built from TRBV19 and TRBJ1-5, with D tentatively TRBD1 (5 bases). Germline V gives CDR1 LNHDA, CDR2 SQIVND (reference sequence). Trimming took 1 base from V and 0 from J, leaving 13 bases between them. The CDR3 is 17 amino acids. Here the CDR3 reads CASSIGEGRYSNQPQHF. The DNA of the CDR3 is TGTGCCAGTAGTATAGGAGAGGGGCGGTATAGCAATCAGCCCCAGCATTTT. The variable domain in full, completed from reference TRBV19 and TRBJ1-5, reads DGGITQSPKYLFRKEGQNVTLSCEQNLNHDAMYWYRQDPGQGLRLIYYSQIVNDFQKGDIAEGYSVSREKKESFPLTVTSAQKNPTAFYLCASSIGEGRYSNQPQHFGDGTRLSIL.

The CDR3 sequence: CASSPITEDYGYTF. CDR3 nucleotide sequence: TGTGCCAGCAGCCCAATAACAGAGGACTATGGCTACACCTTC. This chain joins TRBV6-5 and TRBJ1-2; unclear D gene. V was cut by 6 bases and J by 3 bases, with 14 bases left in between. The CDR3 loop spans 14 amino acids. Germline V gene sequence: CDR1 MNHEY, CDR2 SVGAGI.

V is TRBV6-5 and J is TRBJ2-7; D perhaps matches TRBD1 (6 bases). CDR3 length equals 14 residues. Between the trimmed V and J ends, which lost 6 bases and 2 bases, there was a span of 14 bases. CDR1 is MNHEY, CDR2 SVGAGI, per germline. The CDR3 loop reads CASSKQGGTYEQYF. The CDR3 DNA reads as TGTGCCAGCAGCAAACAGGGTGGGACCTACGAGCAGTACTTC.

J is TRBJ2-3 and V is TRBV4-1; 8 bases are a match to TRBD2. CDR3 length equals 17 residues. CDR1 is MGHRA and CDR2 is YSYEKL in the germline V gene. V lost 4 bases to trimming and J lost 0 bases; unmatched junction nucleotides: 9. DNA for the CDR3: TGCGCCAGCAGCCGCACCCTAGCGGGCACTAGCACAGATACGCAGTATTTT. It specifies CASSRTLAGTSTDTQYF.

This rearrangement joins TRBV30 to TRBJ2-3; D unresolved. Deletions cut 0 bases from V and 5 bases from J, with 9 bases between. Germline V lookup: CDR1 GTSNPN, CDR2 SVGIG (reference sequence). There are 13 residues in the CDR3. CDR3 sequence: CAWSVQTLDTQYF. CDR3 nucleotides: TGTGCCTGGAGTGTACAGACTCTAGATACGCAGTATTTT.

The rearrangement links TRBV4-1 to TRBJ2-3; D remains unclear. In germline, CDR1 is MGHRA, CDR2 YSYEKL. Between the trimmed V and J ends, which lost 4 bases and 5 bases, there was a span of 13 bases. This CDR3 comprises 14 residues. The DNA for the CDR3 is TGCGCCAGCAGCCTCGGCGACTCAAGAGATACGCAGTATTTT. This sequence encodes CASSLGDSRDTQYF.

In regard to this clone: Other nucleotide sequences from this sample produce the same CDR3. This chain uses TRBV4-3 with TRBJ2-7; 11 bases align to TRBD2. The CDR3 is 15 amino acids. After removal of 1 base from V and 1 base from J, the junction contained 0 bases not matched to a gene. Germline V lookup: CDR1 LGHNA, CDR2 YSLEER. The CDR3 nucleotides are TGCGCCAGCAGCCAAGGACTAGCGGGATCCTACGAGCAGTACTTC. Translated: CASSQGLAGSYEQYF.

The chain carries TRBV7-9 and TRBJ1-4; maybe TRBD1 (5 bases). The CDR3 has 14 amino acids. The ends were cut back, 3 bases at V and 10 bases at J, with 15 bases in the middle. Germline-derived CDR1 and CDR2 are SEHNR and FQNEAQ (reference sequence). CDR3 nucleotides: TGTGCCAGCAGCTTGGCCACCCTCCAGGGAAAACTGTTTTTT. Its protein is CASSLATLQGKLFF.

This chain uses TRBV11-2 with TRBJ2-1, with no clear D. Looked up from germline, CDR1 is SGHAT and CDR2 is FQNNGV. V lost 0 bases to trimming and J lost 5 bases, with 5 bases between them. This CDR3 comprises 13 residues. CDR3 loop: CASSLDGNNEQFF. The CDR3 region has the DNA TGTGCCAGCAGCTTAGACGGCAACAATGAGCAGTTCTTC.

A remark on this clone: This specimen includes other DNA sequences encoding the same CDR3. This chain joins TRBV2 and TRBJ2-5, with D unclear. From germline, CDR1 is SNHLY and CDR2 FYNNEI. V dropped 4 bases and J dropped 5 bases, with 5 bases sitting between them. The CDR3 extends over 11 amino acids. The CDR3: CASSGGETQYF. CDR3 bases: TGTGCCAGCAGTGGTGGTGAGACCCAGTACTTC.

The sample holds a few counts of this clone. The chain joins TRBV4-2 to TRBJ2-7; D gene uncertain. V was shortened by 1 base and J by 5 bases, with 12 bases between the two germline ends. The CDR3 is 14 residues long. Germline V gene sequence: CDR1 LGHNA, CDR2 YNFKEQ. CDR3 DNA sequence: TGTGCCAGCAGCCAAGCTGGGGATACTGACGAGCAGTACTTC. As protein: CASSQAGDTDEQYF.

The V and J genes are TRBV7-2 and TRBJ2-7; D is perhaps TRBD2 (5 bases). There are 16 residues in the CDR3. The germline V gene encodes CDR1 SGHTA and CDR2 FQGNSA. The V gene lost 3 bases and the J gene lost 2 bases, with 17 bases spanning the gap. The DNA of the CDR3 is TGTGCCAGCAGCTTCGGAGGTTGGGCGGCAACCTACGAGCAGTACTTC. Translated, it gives CASSFGGWAATYEQYF.

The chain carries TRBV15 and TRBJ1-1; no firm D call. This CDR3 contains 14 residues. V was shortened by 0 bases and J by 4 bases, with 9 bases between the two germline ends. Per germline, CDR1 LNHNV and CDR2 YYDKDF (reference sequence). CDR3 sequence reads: CATSRDPQVTEAFF. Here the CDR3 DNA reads TGTGCCACCAGCAGAGACCCGCAGGTCACTGAAGCTTTCTTT.

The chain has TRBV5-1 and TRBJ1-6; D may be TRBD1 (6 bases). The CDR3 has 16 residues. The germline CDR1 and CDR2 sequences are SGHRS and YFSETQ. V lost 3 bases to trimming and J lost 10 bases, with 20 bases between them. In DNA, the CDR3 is TGCGCCAGCAGCTCGCGGGAGACAGGTGTTGGGTCACCCCTCCACTTT. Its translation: CASSSRETGVGSPLHF.

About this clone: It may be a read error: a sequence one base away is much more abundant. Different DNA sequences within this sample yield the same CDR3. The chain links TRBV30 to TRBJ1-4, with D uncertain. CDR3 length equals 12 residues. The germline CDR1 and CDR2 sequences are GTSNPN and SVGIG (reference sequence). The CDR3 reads CAWSVSGEKLFF. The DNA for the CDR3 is TGCGCCTGGAGTGTATCGGGTGAAAAACTGTTTTTT.

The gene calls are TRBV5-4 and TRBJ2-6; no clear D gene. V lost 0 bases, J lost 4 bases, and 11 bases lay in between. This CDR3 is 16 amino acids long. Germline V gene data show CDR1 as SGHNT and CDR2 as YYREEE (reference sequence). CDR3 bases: TGTGCCAGCAGCTTGGAGCAGCGTTCAGGGGCCAACGTCCTGACTTTC. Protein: CASSLEQRSGANVLTF.

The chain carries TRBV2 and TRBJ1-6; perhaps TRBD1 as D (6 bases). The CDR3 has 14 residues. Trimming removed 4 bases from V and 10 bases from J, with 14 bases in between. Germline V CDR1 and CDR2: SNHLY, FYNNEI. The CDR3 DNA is TGTGCCAGCAGTGCGCAGGGGCCTACGTCACCCCTCCACTTT. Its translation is CASSAQGPTSPLHF. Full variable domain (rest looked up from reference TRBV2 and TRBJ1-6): EPEVTQTPSHQVTQMGQEVILRCVPISNHLYFYWYRQILGQKVEFLVSFYNNEISEKSEIFDDQFSVERPDGSNFTLKIRSTKLEDSAMYFCASSAQGPTSPLHFGNGTRLTVT.

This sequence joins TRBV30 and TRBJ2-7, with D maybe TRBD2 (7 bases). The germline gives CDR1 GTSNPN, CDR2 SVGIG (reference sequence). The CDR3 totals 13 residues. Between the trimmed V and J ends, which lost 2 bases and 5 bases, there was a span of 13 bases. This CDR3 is CAWSRGGLDEQYF. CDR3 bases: TGTGCCTGGAGTAGGGGGGGGCTCGACGAGCAGTACTTC.

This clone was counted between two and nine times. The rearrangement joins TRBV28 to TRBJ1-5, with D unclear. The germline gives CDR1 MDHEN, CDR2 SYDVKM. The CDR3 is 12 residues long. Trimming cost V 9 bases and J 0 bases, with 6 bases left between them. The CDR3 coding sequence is TGTGCCAGTGCTAATAGCAATCAGCCCCAGCATTTT. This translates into CASANSNQPQHF.

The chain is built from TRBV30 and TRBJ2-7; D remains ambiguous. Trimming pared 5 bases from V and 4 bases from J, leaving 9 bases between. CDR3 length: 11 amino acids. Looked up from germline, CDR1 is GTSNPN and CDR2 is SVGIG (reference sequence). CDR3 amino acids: CAWLLGYEQYF. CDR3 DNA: TGTGCCTGGCTTCTGGGGTACGAGCAGTACTTC.